The rows below give T cell receptor beta chains drawn from one sample of a study of vaccination and CD4 T cells after COVID-19. In TCRdb, the PCR reads were re-called with MiXCR into one record per CDR3 protein. This sample has 11,000 or so distinct CDR3 sequences, with around 20% found just once. Their antigens are not known. The sequencing here drew on CD4+ T cells from blood, cultured in vitro, taken after SARS-CoV-2 vaccination. These receptors all stem from a human donor who had recovered from COVID-19. Both conserved end residues are part of each CDR3. The order of the fields is J gene, clone size, V gene, D gene, CDR3 protein, CDR3 DNA. A D gene is named only where the DNA matches it firmly. Where a row states a size, it is once, few, many or the class of an expanded clone; other rows omit it.

TRBJ2-5 | NA | TRBV19 | NA | CASSPSNRAKGWGKETQYF | TGTGCCAGTAGTCCCTCCAACAGGGCCAAGGGGTGGGGTAAAGAGACCCAGTACTTC
TRBJ1-6 | few | TRBV28 | TRBD1 | CASWDRQISPLHF | TGTGCCAGCTGGGACAGACAAATTTCACCCCTCCACTTT
TRBJ1-2 | once | TRBV10-2 | NA | CASSRANYGYTF | TGCGCCAGCAGCAGAGCTAACTATGGCTACACCTTC
TRBJ2-1 | few | TRBV20-1 | NA | CSALGPRRNEQFF | TGCAGTGCCCTGGGCCCCCGGCGCAATGAGCAGTTCTTC
TRBJ2-6 | NA | TRBV20-1 | TRBD2 | CSARGAGFFSGANVLTF | TGCAGTGCTAGAGGAGCGGGATTCTTCTCTGGGGCCAACGTCCTGACTTTC
TRBJ2-5 | few | TRBV24-1 | NA | CATSDFHTDLQETQYF | TGTGCCACCAGTGATTTTCACACAGATCTGCAAGAGACCCAGTACTTC
TRBJ2-3 | medium-sized | TRBV19 | NA | CASSIERQRPTQYF | TGTGCCAGTAGTATCGAACGGCAAAGACCTACGCAGTATTTT
TRBJ2-1 | few | TRBV6-2/TRBV6-3 | NA | CASSYWRDLYNEQFF | TGTGCCAGCAGTTACTGGCGGGATCTCTACAATGAGCAGTTCTTC
TRBJ1-2 | few | TRBV19 | NA | CASSSIDLYGYTF | TGTGCCAGTAGTTCCATAGACCTCTATGGCTACACCTTC
TRBJ2-2 | few | TRBV5-1 | TRBD1 | CASSSQGSINTGELFF | TGCGCCAGCAGCTCACAGGGGTCTATAAACACCGGGGAGCTGTTTTTT
TRBJ1-1 | NA | TRBV29-1 | NA | CSVERSWDTEAFF | TGCAGCGTTGAAAGAAGTTGGGACACTGAAGCTTTCTTT
TRBJ2-3 | few | TRBV24-1 | TRBD1 | CATSDPAGTDPYLTQYF | TGTGCCACCAGTGACCCGGCCGGGACAGACCCTTATCTGACGCAGTATTTT
TRBJ2-6 | NA | TRBV11-2 | TRBD2 | CASSLRTSSLSTGANVLTF | TGTGCCAGCAGCTTACGGACTAGTTCTCTGTCGACTGGGGCCAACGTCCTGACTTTC
TRBJ2-3 | NA | TRBV20-1 | NA | CSCRAPRSTDTQYF | TGCAGCTGCAGAGCCCCTAGGTCGACAGATACGCAGTATTTT
TRBJ1-1 | medium-sized | TRBV6-1 | NA | CASSPLGWDMNTEAFF | TGTGCCAGCAGTCCGCTGGGTTGGGACATGAACACTGAAGCTTTCTTT
TRBJ1-2 | few | TRBV28 | NA | CASSWEHGYTF | TGTGCCAGCAGTTGGGAACATGGCTACACCTTC
TRBJ2-5 | few | TRBV19 | NA | CASRQDYGNLETQYF | TGTGCCAGTCGCCAGGACTATGGCAATTTGGAGACCCAGTACTTC
TRBJ1-5 | NA | TRBV28 | NA | CASSSDAVSPQHF | TGTGCCAGCAGTTCGGACGCTGTATCGCCCCAGCATTTT
TRBJ1-1 | NA | TRBV5-1 | TRBD1 | CASSLKVRQGGAFF | TGCGCCAGCAGCTTGAAAGTTAGGCAGGGGGGAGCTTTCTTT
TRBJ1-1 | few | TRBV28 | NA | CASSRRASHTEAFF | TGTGCCAGCAGCAGGAGAGCGTCGCACACTGAAGCTTTCTTT
TRBJ2-5 | NA | TRBV20-1 | TRBD1 | CSAGKSQGRPWTQYF | TGCAGTGCTGGAAAATCACAGGGGCGGCCATGGACCCAGTACTTC
TRBJ1-2 | few | TRBV28 | NA | CASSFPVDNPLYGYTF | TGTGCCAGCAGTTTCCCTGTAGACAACCCTTTGTATGGCTACACCTTC
TRBJ2-5 | few | TRBV6-2/TRBV6-3 | TRBD2 | CASSYSLVGSGNQETQYF | TGTGCCAGCAGTTACTCGCTCGTGGGGAGCGGGAACCAAGAGACCCAGTACTTC
TRBJ1-5 | medium-sized | TRBV7-2 | NA | CASKNGAGQPQHF | TGTGCCAGCAAAAACGGGGCAGGTCAGCCCCAGCATTTT
TRBJ1-2 | few | TRBV6-5 | NA | CASSYGTLYGYTF | TGTGCCAGCAGCTACGGGACTCTATATGGCTACACCTTC
TRBJ2-7 | NA | TRBV18 | TRBD1 | CASSPQRDRGGSYEQYF | TGTGCCAGCTCACCACAGAGGGACAGGGGGGGATCCTACGAGCAGTACTTC
TRBJ2-5 | NA | TRBV5-5 | NA | CASSPPPQGRETQYF | TGTGCCAGCAGCCCGCCACCACAGGGTCGGGAGACCCAGTACTTC
TRBJ1-2 | NA | TRBV5-1 | TRBD1 | CASMGQGRYGYTF | TGCGCCAGCATGGGACAGGGTCGTTATGGCTACACCTTC
TRBJ1-1 | few | TRBV11-2 | NA | CASSSNIGATEAFF | TGTGCCAGCAGCTCAAACATCGGGGCCACTGAAGCTTTCTTT
TRBJ2-3 | NA | TRBV2 | NA | CASRYSTDTQYF | TGTGCCAGCAGGTATAGCACAGATACGCAGTATTTT
TRBJ1-2 | few | TRBV28 | TRBD1 | CASSFQQGARYGYTF | TGTGCCAGCAGTTTCCAACAGGGGGCCCGTTATGGCTACACCTTC
TRBJ1-1 | NA | TRBV27 | NA | CASSFPTVGGAFF | TGTGCCAGCAGTTTCCCCACCGTGGGGGGAGCTTTCTTT
TRBJ2-3 | few | TRBV28 | NA | CASSSGRADTQYF | TGTGCCAGCAGTAGCGGTAGGGCAGATACGCAGTATTTT
TRBJ2-2 | few | TRBV18 | NA | CASSPVALAGELFF | TGTGCCAGCTCACCAGTGGCTCTCGCCGGGGAGCTGTTTTTT
TRBJ1-3 | NA | TRBV14 | NA | CASSPVRSSGNTIYF | TGTGCCAGCAGCCCCGTCCGGAGCTCTGGAAACACCATATATTTT
TRBJ2-3 | NA | TRBV2 | TRBD1 | CASSRLFGMQGADTQYF | TGTGCCAGTTCGAGGCTTTTTGGAATGCAGGGGGCAGATACGCAGTATTTT
TRBJ2-7 | NA | TRBV29-1 | NA | CSVGTGPVYEQYF | TGCAGCGTGGGAACGGGACCAGTTTACGAGCAGTACTTC
TRBJ2-2 | NA | TRBV7-3 | TRBD2 | CASSLRGLPTGELFF | TGTGCCAGCAGCCTACGGGGACTACCGACCGGGGAGCTGTTTTTT
TRBJ2-7 | once | TRBV28 | NA | CASSLLMEGFYEQYF | TGTGCCAGCAGTTTACTTATGGAGGGATTCTACGAGCAGTACTTC
TRBJ2-2 | NA | TRBV19 | NA | CASSIAAGTGELFF | TGTGCCAGTAGTATAGCGGCGGGAACTGGGGAGCTGTTTTTT
TRBJ2-7 | NA | TRBV18 | NA | CASSPYGGYEQYF | TGTGCCAGCTCACCGTATGGGGGGTACGAGCAGTACTTC